Below, 4 T cell receptor beta chains from the same sample are listed, as sequenced in a study of early T cells in non-severe SARS-CoV-2 infection. Each CDR3 protein gets one entry after TCRdb re-called the 5' RACE reads with MiXCR. Counted here are under 35,000 distinct CDR3 sequences, around 5% occurring once; the ten biggest clones make up 20% to 25%. The sample taken for sequencing was whole blood. These receptors all come from an adult who was a healthcare worker with PCR-confirmed SARS-CoV-2 infection or an uninfected control (not recorded which).

This clonotype was seen repeatedly, ten times or more. The chain joins TRBV11-1 to TRBJ2-7; TRBD1 matches 7 bases. The CDR3 is made up of 17 amino acids. CDR1 SGHAT and CDR2 FQDESV come from the germline V gene (reference sequence). The V gene end was trimmed by 0 bases and the J gene end by 3 bases; junction bases not matched to a gene: 11. The CDR3 nucleotides are TGTGCCAGCAGCTTAGCGCTCTCGAGGACAGGTTTCTACGAGCAGTACTTC. Translation: CASSLALSRTGFYEQYF.

This clonotype came up many times. This chain links TRBV2 with TRBJ2-7; TRBD1 agrees at 9 bases. The germline V gene encodes CDR1 SNHLY and CDR2 FYNNEI. Germline trimming cut 2 bases from V and 4 bases from J; bases unmatched to any gene: 3. CDR3 length: 14 amino acids. CDR3 DNA sequence: TGTGCCAGCAGTGAAATACAGGGGGCTTACGAGCAGTACTTC. Translating gives CASSEIQGAYEQYF.

The genes are TRBV7-9 and TRBJ2-1; D is perhaps TRBD1 (6 bases). The CDR3 has 14 residues. Germline V gene data show CDR1 as SEHNR and CDR2 as FQNEAQ (reference sequence). Trimming stripped 2 bases from V and 9 bases from J, with 14 bases between. Here the CDR3 DNA reads TGTGCCAGCAGCTTATTCCCAGGGGCAACTGAGCAGTTCTTC. The encoded protein is CASSLFPGATEQFF. Full variable domain (outside the CDR3, taken from reference TRBV7-9 and TRBJ2-1): DTGVSQNPRHKITKRGQNVTFRCDPISEHNRLYWYRQTLGQGPEFLTYFQNEAQLEKSRLLSDRFSAERPKGSFSTLEIQRTEQGDSAMYLCASSLFPGATEQFFGPGTRLTVL.

This clonotype was seen many times. At one boundary the junction diverges from the germline segment, which might be a read error. The chain is built from TRBV7-7 and TRBJ2-1; 7 nucleotides align to TRBD2. CDR1 SSHAT and CDR2 FNYEAQ come from the germline V gene (reference sequence). The CDR3 covers 15 residues. The CDR3 DNA sequence: TGTGCTAGCAGCCCAATTGGGGGGGCCTACAATGAGCAGTTCTTC. Its translation is CASSPIGGAYNEQFF.